The sample holds a few counts of the clone carrying this T cell receptor beta chain. Libraries were prepared by immunoSEQ multiplex PCR; TCRdb keeps only in-frame clonotypes and omits some of them. Of 250,000 to 300,000 clones in the sample, around nine tenths were seen once. The entry originates in a study of blood T cell repertoires in COVID-19. Looked up from germline, CDR1 is WSHSY and CDR2 is SAAADI. There are 14 residues in the CDR3. V was clipped by 6 bases and J by 2 bases; unmatched bases: 7. Sequencing input: PBMCs or T cells enriched from blood (not recorded which). The V and J genes are TRBV10-2 and TRBJ2-7, with 7 bases identical to TRBD1. The sequence derives from a woman aged 25-40 years who had recovered from COVID-19. In DNA form, the CDR3 reads TGCGCCAGCAGAGATACCGGGACAGCCTACGAGCAGTACTTC. Translating it yields CASRDTGTAYEQYF.